This note documents a single T cell receptor (beta chain) sequence. This sample stems from a study of T-cell reconstitution after alpha-beta-depleted transplantation in children. The TCRbeta library was prepared with unique molecular identifiers. TCRdb reanalysed the PCR reads using MiXCR and keeps one entry per CDR3 protein. This table holds approximately 520,000 distinct CDR3 sequences, 32% found once. Sequences were derived from PBMCs from the stem cell graft donor, sampled from the stem cell graft. This clonotype originated in a human donor who donated a stem cell graft to a child with aplastic anemia.

The CDR3 region has the DNA TGCGCCAGCAGCTTGGGTCGTATTACAGATACGCAGTATTTT. Translated: CASSLGRITDTQYF. This chain uses TRBV5-1 with TRBJ2-3; D call uncertain. V was trimmed by 0 bases and J by 3 bases, leaving 8 bases between them. The CDR3 is 14 amino acids. Germline V gene data show CDR1 as SGHRS and CDR2 as YFSETQ.